The clone carrying this TCR beta chain was found many times. Its matching antigen is unknown. Healthy Caucasian individuals made up all the donors. The record originates from a study of identical twins. Overall study results and limits: In zero-insertion analyses, partial confounding could arise from invariant MAIT and iNKT cells.

This CDR3 contains 15 residues. Germline values: CDR1 SNHLY, CDR2 FYNNEI. The V end was cut by 2 bases, the J end by 6 bases, with 14 bases between. TCRdb re-analysed the 5' RACE reads in MiXCR, keeping a single row per CDR3 protein. This repertoire shows fewer than 500,000 distinct CDR3 sequences, around 15% found once; its top ten account for more than 0.8%. These data were also reused for a study on yellow fever vaccine responses in identical twins.

The specimen sequenced was CD4+ T cells sorted from blood. The chain has TRBV2 and TRBJ2-1; perhaps TRBD1 as D (5 bases). The receptor was isolated from a woman aged 18 to 35 in good health. For the CDR3, the DNA is TGTGCCAGCAGTGAATTGGTCAGGGTGGGCAATGAGCAGTTCTTC. As protein: CASSELVRVGNEQFF. The full variable domain, completed using reference TRBV2 and TRBJ2-1, is EPEVTQTPSHQVTQMGQEVILRCVPISNHLYFYWYRQILGQKVEFLVSFYNNEISEKSEIFDDQFSVERPDGSNFTLKIRSTKLEDSAMYFCASSELVRVGNEQFFGPGTRLTVL.